What follows are 30 T cell receptor beta chains derived from one specimen sequenced in a study of early T cells in non-severe SARS-CoV-2 infection. TCRdb re-called the 5' RACE reads through MiXCR, storing one row per CDR3 protein. The sample lists 25,000 to 35,000 distinct CDR3 sequences, approximately 5.2% seen once, with less than 6.5% in the top ten. Material: whole blood. The receptors were sampled from an adult who was a healthcare worker with PCR-confirmed SARS-CoV-2 infection or an uninfected control (not recorded which).

Notes on this clonotype: A much larger clone sits a single nucleotide away, making a read error possible. The chain has TRBV5-4 and TRBJ2-1, with D unclear. V was clipped by 5 bases and J by 0 bases, with 6 bases between them. This CDR3 is 13 amino acids long. CDR1 is SGHNT, CDR2 YYREEE, per germline (reference sequence). The chain's CDR3 is CASSPGSYNEQFF. DNA for the CDR3: TGTGCCAGCAGTCCGGGCTCCTACAATGAGCAGTTCTTC.

Many counts were recorded for this clonotype. The J gene is TRBJ1-1, the V gene TRBV7-6, with a possible D match to TRBD1 (6 bases). The CDR3 is made up of 14 amino acids. Looked up from germline, CDR1 is SGHVS and CDR2 is FNYEAQ. Trimming stripped 1 base from V and 4 bases from J, with 10 bases between. CDR3 loop: CASSLEGVITEAFF. The CDR3 DNA sequence: TGTGCCAGCAGCTTAGAGGGGGTGATCACTGAAGCTTTCTTT.

This clonotype was detected many times. The gene calls are TRBV5-5 and TRBJ1-2, with 7 positions matching TRBD1. Trimming removed 4 bases from V and 0 bases from J; junction bases left unmatched: 9. The CDR3 consists of 16 residues. The germline gives CDR1 SGHKS, CDR2 YYEKEE (reference sequence). The CDR3 loop reads CASSRGTELSNYGYTF. As DNA, the CDR3 is TGTGCCAGCAGCCGAGGGACAGAGCTATCTAACTATGGCTACACCTTC. Full variable domain (outside the CDR3, taken from reference TRBV5-5 and TRBJ1-2): DAGVTQSPTHLIKTRGQQVTLRCSPISGHKSVSWYQQVLGQGPQFIFQYYEKEERGRGNFPDRFSARQFPNYSSELNVNALLLGDSALYLCASSRGTELSNYGYTFGSGTRLTVV.

This clonotype was observed many times. The chain joins TRBV10-1 to TRBJ2-5; a weak D match, TRBD2 (6 bases). V was trimmed by 0 bases and J by 4 bases, leaving 12 bases between them. Germline V gives CDR1 WNHNN, CDR2 SYGVQD (reference sequence). The CDR3 runs to 15 residues. The CDR3 sequence is CASSESGLARETQYF. CDR3 coding DNA: TGCGCCAGCAGTGAGTCGGGGCTAGCGCGAGAGACCCAGTACTTC.

This clonotype has ten or more counts. The gene calls are TRBV15 and TRBJ2-2; D perhaps matches TRBD1 (5 bases). This CDR3 is 16 amino acids long. With 3 bases removed from V and 0 bases from J, the gap between germline ends came to 11 bases. CDR1 LNHNV and CDR2 YYDKDF come from the germline V gene (reference sequence). Here the CDR3 reads CATSRNPGTNTGELFF. CDR3 nucleotide sequence: TGTGCCACCAGCAGGAACCCAGGGACGAACACCGGGGAGCTGTTTTTT.

This clonotype was seen repeatedly, ten times or more. The J gene is TRBJ2-5, the V gene TRBV28; D could derive from TRBD1 or TRBD2 (5 bases each). V dropped 4 bases and J dropped 2 bases, with 20 bases sitting between them. This CDR3 comprises 17 residues. Germline V gene lookup returns CDR1 MDHEN and CDR2 SYDVKM. This chain's CDR3 is CASSSLRGRGGQETQYF. Written as DNA, the CDR3 is TGTGCCAGCAGTTCCCTCCGGGGCCGCGGCGGGCAAGAGACCCAGTACTTC.

This clonotype was recorded many times. The rearrangement joins TRBV5-1 to TRBJ2-2, with D possibly matching TRBD1 (6 bases). V lost 4 bases and J lost 1, with 8 bases in between. The CDR3 has 14 amino acids. From germline, CDR1 is SGHRS and CDR2 YFSETQ. CDR3 sequence: CASSVDRNTGELFF. The CDR3 DNA is TGCGCCAGCAGCGTGGACAGGAACACCGGGGAGCTGTTTTTT. The variable domain in full, with the rest retrieved from reference TRBV5-1 and TRBJ2-2, is KAGVTQTPRYLIKTRGQQVTLSCSPISGHRSVSWYQQTPGQGLQFLFEYFSETQRNKGNFPGRFSGRQFSNSRSEMNVSTLELGDSALYLCASSVDRNTGELFFGEGSRLTVL.

At least ten counts were recorded for this clonotype. The genes are TRBV11-2 and TRBJ2-6, with D perhaps TRBD1 (6 bases). Germline loops: CDR1 SGHAT, CDR2 FQNNGV. This CDR3 is built from 17 residues. V was trimmed by 3 bases and J by 4 bases, leaving 16 bases between them. Here the CDR3 reads CASSFFTGISGANVLTF. The DNA of the CDR3 is TGTGCCAGCAGCTTCTTCACAGGGATCTCCGGGGCCAACGTCCTGACTTTC.

Many counts were recorded for this clonotype. The genes are TRBV3-1 and TRBJ2-1; no clear D gene. Germline V gene sequence: CDR1 LGHDT, CDR2 YNNKEL (reference sequence). Trimming removed 1 base at V and 9 bases at J, with 7 bases between. This CDR3 comprises 12 residues. For the CDR3, the DNA is TGTGCCAGCAGCCAAGTTAGAGGTGAGCAGTTCTTC. Translation: CASSQVRGEQFF.

This clonotype was detected ten times or more. This chain joins TRBV19 and TRBJ2-1; no definite D call. Germline lookup yields CDR1 LNHDA and CDR2 SQIVND (reference sequence). The length of the CDR3 is 12 residues. V lost 5 bases to trimming and J lost 4 bases, with 6 bases between them. CDR3 in DNA: TGTGCCAGTAGTCTCCGATACAATGAGCAGTTCTTC. Translating it yields CASSLRYNEQFF. Variable domain in full (rest from reference TRBV19 and TRBJ2-1): DGGITQSPKYLFRKEGQNVTLSCEQNLNHDAMYWYRQDPGQGLRLIYYSQIVNDFQKGDIAEGYSVSREKKESFPLTVTSAQKNPTAFYLCASSLRYNEQFFGPGTRLTVL.

This clonotype was seen ten or more times. The chain uses TRBV28 and TRBJ1-2, with TRBD1 matching 9 bases. The germline V gene has CDR1 MDHEN and CDR2 SYDVKM. V lost 1 base and J lost 4; bases outside the gene matches: 7. The CDR3 runs to 16 residues. The CDR3 sequence: CASSLFIGTGSYGYTF. In DNA form, the CDR3 reads TGTGCCAGCAGTTTATTTATTGGGACAGGGTCCTATGGCTACACCTTC.

CDR3 nucleotide sequence: TGTGCCAGCAGTCGCCCGGGGAACACTGAAGCTTTCTTT. It is translated as CASSRPGNTEAFF. The rearrangement links TRBV28 to TRBJ1-1; no clear D. The CDR3 has 13 amino acids. V lost 5 bases and J 1 base, leaving 8 bases between the germline ends. Looked up from germline, CDR1 is MDHEN and CDR2 is SYDVKM. The full variable domain, in which reference TRBV28 and TRBJ1-1 provide the parts outside the CDR3, is DVKVTQSSRYLVKRTGEKVFLECVQDMDHENMFWYRQDPGLGLRLIYFSYDVKMKEKGDIPEGYSVSREKKERFSLILESASTNQTSMYLCASSRPGNTEAFFGQGTRLTVV.

This clonotype appeared many times. This chain links TRBV6-6 with TRBJ2-3, with TRBD1 matching over 7 bases. Germline assignment: CDR1 MNHNY and CDR2 SVGAGI (reference sequence). After removal of 6 bases from V and 0 bases from J, the junction contained 3 bases not matched to a gene. The CDR3 sequence is 14 residues long. The CDR3 protein is CASSQQGSTDTQYF. The CDR3 DNA is TGTGCCAGCAGCCAACAGGGGAGCACAGATACGCAGTATTTT.

This clonotype was found many times. The chain employs TRBV6-6 and TRBJ1-4; TRBD1 aligns across 12 bases. CDR1 and CDR2 from the germline V gene are MNHNY and SVGAGI (reference sequence). The J segment lost 6 bases and the V segment lost 2 bases, leaving 13 bases of the junction unmatched. This CDR3 spans 19 amino acids. The CDR3 bases are TGTGCCAGCAGTTACCCTATTGGGACAGGGGGCGTCGGACATGAAAAACTGTTTTTT. Translated, it gives CASSYPIGTGGVGHEKLFF.

There are many counts of this clonotype. This chain links TRBV19 with TRBJ1-5; D possibly corresponds to TRBD1 (6 bases). V shed 10 bases and J shed 0 bases, with 13 bases lying between them. The germline V gene encodes CDR1 LNHDA and CDR2 SQIVND (reference sequence). The CDR3 runs to 14 residues. The CDR3 sequence: CATRQEPSNQPQHF. The CDR3 coding sequence is TGTGCCACCAGACAGGAACCTAGCAATCAGCCCCAGCATTTT.

This clonotype has a count of ten or more. CDR3 amino acids: CASSLRGQRSSGANVLTF. The CDR3 coding sequence is TGCGCCAGCAGCTTGAGGGGACAGAGAAGCTCTGGGGCCAACGTCCTGACTTTC. The genes are TRBV5-1 and TRBJ2-6; 7 bases agree with TRBD1. V was clipped by 1 base and J by 0 bases; unmatched bases: 7. The CDR3 contains 18 residues. Germline V gene lookup returns CDR1 SGHRS and CDR2 YFSETQ.

V and J are TRBV12-3 or TRBV12-4 and TRBJ2-5; D gene ambiguous. The V end lost 0 bases, the J end lost 5 bases, and 16 bases lay between the germline ends. CDR3 length: 16 residues. The CDR3 protein is CASSLAWGLLGETQYF. The CDR3 DNA reads as TGTGCCAGCAGTTTAGCCTGGGGTCTCCTGGGGGAGACCCAGTACTTC.

The chain uses TRBV7-2 and TRBJ2-5, with 7 bases identical to TRBD2. Germline loops: CDR1 SGHTA, CDR2 FQGNSA. The CDR3 runs to 16 residues. Losses at the gene ends were 1 base for V and 2 bases for J; bases not matched to a gene: 7. The CDR3 region is CASSLVPAGAQETQYF. CDR3 in DNA: TGTGCCAGCAGCTTAGTTCCCGCGGGAGCACAAGAGACCCAGTACTTC.

At least ten counts were recorded for this clonotype. This chain connects TRBV19 to TRBJ2-3; TRBD1 matches 12 bases. This CDR3 is 14 amino acids long. Germline CDR1 reads LNHDA; CDR2 reads SQIVND (reference sequence). Trimming removed 9 bases from V and 4 bases from J; junction bases left unmatched: 5. The CDR3, as DNA: TGTGCCAGCTCCGGGACAGGGGGCCCAGATACGCAGTATTTT. Translated: CASSGTGGPDTQYF.

This clonotype came up many times. Written as DNA, the CDR3 is TGCGCCAGCAGCCAAGTAACAGGAAACACCATATATTTT. Residues: CASSQVTGNTIYF. The chain combines TRBV4-3 with TRBJ1-3; D is undetermined. The CDR3 runs to 13 residues. In germline, CDR1 is LGHNA, CDR2 YSLEER. V was clipped by 1 base and J by 4 bases, with 5 bases between them.

This clonotype was seen repeatedly, ten times or more. V is TRBV10-3 and J is TRBJ2-5, with 11 positions matching TRBD2. Germline V gene sequence: CDR1 ENHRY, CDR2 SYGVKD. V dropped 5 bases and J dropped 2; count of bases not matched to a gene: 4. The CDR3 spans 15 residues. The DNA for the CDR3 is TGTGCCATCAGTTCGACTAGCGGGGTTCAAGAGACCCAGTACTTC. The encoded protein is CAISSTSGVQETQYF.

The table lists this clonotype with many counts. The DNA for the CDR3 is TGCGCCAGCAGCCAAAGTATAGGGGCCTCTCATCAGCCCCAGCATTTT. Residues: CASSQSIGASHQPQHF. J is TRBJ1-5 and V is TRBV4-3, with D maybe TRBD1 (5 bases). Trimming took off 2 bases at V and 5 bases at J, with 16 bases between the two ends. This CDR3 has 16 amino acids. The germline gives CDR1 LGHNA, CDR2 YSLEER.

This clonotype has ten or more counts. The V and J genes are TRBV20-1 and TRBJ2-5; D is ambiguous. Trimming removed 5 bases at V and 4 bases at J, with 14 bases between. Germline V CDR1 and CDR2: DFQATT, SNEGSKA (reference sequence). CDR3 size: 13 residues. CDR3 sequence (DNA): TGCAGTGCTGAGGTGTCACTGGGAGAGACCCAGTACTTC. It yields the protein CSAEVSLGETQYF.

In this sample, this clonotype turned up many times. The V gene is TRBV12-3 or TRBV12-4, the J gene TRBJ2-2, with 7 bases matching TRBD2. V shed 7 bases and J 10 bases; nucleotides not matched to a gene: 6. CDR3 length: 12 residues. CDR3 residues: CASTERDMELFF. Written as DNA, the CDR3 is TGTGCCAGCACCGAGCGGGATATGGAGCTGTTTTTT.

The gene calls are TRBV5-1 and TRBJ2-3; D not resolved. The CDR3 has 13 amino acids. V gave up 3 bases and J gave up 2 bases, with 7 bases separating them. The germline CDR1 and CDR2 sequences are SGHRS and YFSETQ. The CDR3 DNA reads TGCGCCAGCAGCTCACTGGTCACAGATACGCAGTATTTT. Protein product: CASSSLVTDTQYF.

This clonotype was recorded at least ten times. The chain uses TRBV11-2 and TRBJ2-1, with TRBD1 identical over 8 bases. With V trimmed by 5 bases and J by 8 bases, 11 bases remained unmatched. The CDR3 length is 15 residues. From germline, CDR1 is SGHAT and CDR2 FQNNGV. For the CDR3, the DNA is TGTGCCAGCAGCGTCCGGGACAGGAAATACGATGAGCAGTTCTTC. It specifies CASSVRDRKYDEQFF.

V is TRBV9 and J is TRBJ1-4; the match to TRBD1 covers 7 bases. CDR1 and CDR2 (germline): SGDLS, YYNGEE. This CDR3 region has 15 residues. Trimming at V came to 0 bases and at J to 4 bases, leaving 3 bases not matched to a gene. DNA for the CDR3: TGTGCCAGCAGCGTAGGGGGACAGTTTAATGAAAAACTGTTTTTT. Protein product: CASSVGGQFNEKLFF.

This clonotype was found a few times. The J gene is TRBJ2-5, the V gene TRBV29-1; D not resolved. This CDR3 region has 10 residues. Germline lookup yields CDR1 SQVTM and CDR2 ANQGSEA. Trimming took off 4 bases at V and 5 bases at J, with 5 bases between the two ends. For the CDR3, the DNA is TGCAGCGTTGCCGTCGAGACCCAGTACTTC. Protein: CSVAVETQYF. Full variable domain (missing parts from reference TRBV29-1 and TRBJ2-5): SAVISQKPSRDICQRGTSLTIQCQVDSQVTMMFWYRQQPGQSLTLIATANQGSEATYESGFVIDKFPISRPNLTFSTLTVSNMSPEDSSIYLCSVAVETQYFGPGTRLLVL.

This clonotype has a count of ten or more. V gene TRBV12-3 or TRBV12-4 combines with J gene TRBJ1-2; D may be TRBD1 (5 bases). The CDR3 totals 14 residues. V dropped 5 bases and J dropped 7 bases, with 17 bases sitting between them. CDR3 residues: CASSPEGPIFGYTF. The CDR3 coding sequence is TGTGCCAGCAGTCCGGAGGGGCCGATATTTGGCTACACCTTC.

This clonotype has a count of ten or more. V and J are TRBV6-1 and TRBJ2-2; 12 nucleotides line up with TRBD1. This CDR3 is built from 15 residues. V lost 6 bases, J lost 7 bases, and 6 bases stayed unmatched. The germline gives CDR1 MNHNS, CDR2 SASEGT. CDR3 DNA: TGTGCCAGCAGAGGGACAGGGGGCTTTAGCGGGGAGCTGTTTTTT. Translated: CASRGTGGFSGELFF.